This record covers a single T cell receptor (beta chain). Its antigen is not known. RNA transcripts yielded amplified TCR beta CDR3 regions. The TCR CDR3 first-round RT-PCR relied on the HTBI primer set. TCRdb re-called the multiplex PCR reads through MiXCR, storing one row per CDR3 protein. The sample includes a few hundred thousand distinct CDR3 sequences, approximately 44% of them seen just once. Patients showing uncontrolled infection, other autoimmune disease, pregnancy or lactation were ineligible. The entry originates in a study of T cells in Graves' hyperthyroidism and ophthalmopathy. The study, taken as a whole, reports: A model using 13 V-J features told ophthalmopathy apart from stable hyperthyroidism. Blood shared most expanded thyroid clonotypes above 0.001. Ophthalmopathy, as predicted by the model, came a median approximately 6.5 months after the prediction.

The ends were cut back, 4 bases at V and 5 bases at J, with 9 bases in the middle. There are 12 residues in the CDR3. Germline assignment: CDR1 SQVTM and CDR2 ANQGSEA. This TCR was recovered from an adult woman with Graves' disease, either hyperthyroidism or ophthalmopathy (not recorded which). The specimen sequenced was peripheral blood or thyroid tissue (not recorded which). The chain has TRBV29-1 and TRBJ1-5; D perhaps matches TRBD1 (6 bases). This CDR3 is CSVGGGDQPQHF. CDR3 DNA: TGCAGCGTTGGAGGGGGGGATCAGCCCCAGCATTTT.